This T cell receptor beta chain was recovered during a study of identical twins. This clonotype turned up a few times. Via MiXCR, TCRdb re-called the 5' RACE reads, giving one row per CDR3 protein. Counted here are some 270,000 distinct CDR3 sequences, roughly 8% occurring once; the ten biggest clones make up less than 4%. CDR3 length: 20 residues. Trimming pared 6 bases from V and 2 bases from J, leaving 26 bases between. This sample was also put to use in a study of yellow fever vaccine responses in identical twins.

This clonotype was obtained from a woman between 18 and 29 years old in good health. The chain couples TRBV12-3 or TRBV12-4 to TRBJ2-6; D possibly corresponds to TRBD1 (6 bases). Specimen: CD8+ T cells sorted from blood. The chain's CDR3 is CASSPRGAWDPTPGANVLTF. The CDR3 region has the DNA TGTGCCAGCAGCCCCAGGGGTGCCTGGGACCCTACCCCTGGGGCCAACGTCCTGACTTTC.